The clone carrying this TCR beta chain was picked up a small number of times. What it binds is not known. Time point meaning: patch test 2, 6 weeks after DPC sensitization. As to treatment: therapeutic diphenylcyclopropenone sensitization with weekly scalp DPC. The CDR3 has 16 amino acids. The germline gives CDR1 SGHDN, CDR2 FVKESK. Trimming cost V 4 bases and J 15 bases, with 28 bases left between them. This entry comes from a study of human T cells and chemical hapten exposure. Findings and caveats of the study: All donors were alopecia patients, so their immunity may differ from that of healthy people. The study found that DPC sensitization did not change TCRs above 1 in 1000 frequency.

One entry per CDR3 protein results from TCRdb running MiXCR on the RACE reads. The top ten hold over 5.5% of the sample, which has around 360,000 distinct CDR3 sequences, just under 6.5% seen once. This clonotype was obtained from a woman younger than 35 with alopecia areata. Some clones in this sample may be carry-over from other donors' samples. The chain recombines TRBV14 with TRBJ2-1, with D maybe TRBD2 (6 bases). Material: whole blood, obtained in connection with sensitization to the hapten diphenylcyclopropenone (DPC). The CDR3 DNA reads TGTGCCAGCAGCCTCACCACAAGCCGAGGTACCGGGACTTCGTTCTTC. Translation gives CASSLTTSRGTGTSFF.